The entry below gives a single TCR beta chain sequence along with its context. Its specificity is unknown. CDR1 is LNHDA and CDR2 is SQIVND in the germline V gene (reference sequence). CDR3 length: 14 amino acids. V was pared by 3 bases and J by 7 bases, with 15 bases between. CD45RO-negative, CCR7-selected cells formed the naive CD8 fraction, which excluded terminally differentiated effector memory CD45RA+ cells. Donors included only healthy HIV-negative adults lacking recent acute infections or vaccinations. The sample originates from a study of shared clonotypes between healthy human individuals. Turning to the study itself: The plates for each donor numbered three CD4 naive, three CD4 memory, two CD8 naive and one CD8 memory.

Study-level points and caveats: Measured sharing among donors was expected to vary with sequencing depth.

Here immunoSEQ multiplex PCR was the method, and the copy in TCRdb shows in-frame clones only, minus some. Among about 2,100,000 clones listed, 85% to 95% were seen once. Source material: naive CD8+ T cells from PBMCs. The receptor was isolated from a young man in good health. Some clones in this sample may be carry-over from other donors' samples. This chain joins TRBV19 and TRBJ2-5, with D perhaps TRBD1 (5 bases). CDR3 protein: CASSIIWGQGTQYF. The CDR3 DNA reads as TGTGCCAGTAGTATCATCTGGGGCCAGGGGACCCAGTACTTC.